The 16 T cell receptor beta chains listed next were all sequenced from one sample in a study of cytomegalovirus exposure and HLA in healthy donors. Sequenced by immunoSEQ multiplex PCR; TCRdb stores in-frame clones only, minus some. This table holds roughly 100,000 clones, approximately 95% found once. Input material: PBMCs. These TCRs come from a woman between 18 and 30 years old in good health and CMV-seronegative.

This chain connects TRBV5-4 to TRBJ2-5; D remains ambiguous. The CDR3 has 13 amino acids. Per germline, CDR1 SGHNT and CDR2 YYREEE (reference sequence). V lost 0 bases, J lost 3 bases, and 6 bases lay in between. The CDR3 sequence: CASSLVAEETQYF. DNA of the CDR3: TGTGCCAGCAGCTTGGTGGCAGAAGAGACCCAGTACTTC.

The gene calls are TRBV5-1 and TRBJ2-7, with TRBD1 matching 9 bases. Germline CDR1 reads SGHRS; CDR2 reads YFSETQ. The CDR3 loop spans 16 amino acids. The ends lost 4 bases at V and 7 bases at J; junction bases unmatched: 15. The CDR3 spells CASSIPGQGQGGEQYF. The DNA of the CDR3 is TGCGCCAGCAGCATTCCGGGACAGGGTCAAGGGGGAGAGCAGTACTTC.

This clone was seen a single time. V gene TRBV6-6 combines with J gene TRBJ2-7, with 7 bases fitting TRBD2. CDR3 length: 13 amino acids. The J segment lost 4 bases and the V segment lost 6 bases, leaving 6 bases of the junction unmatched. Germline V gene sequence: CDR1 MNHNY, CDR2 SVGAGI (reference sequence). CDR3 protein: CASSWEGGYEQYF. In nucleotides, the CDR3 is TGTGCCAGCAGCTGGGAGGGCGGGTACGAGCAGTACTTC.

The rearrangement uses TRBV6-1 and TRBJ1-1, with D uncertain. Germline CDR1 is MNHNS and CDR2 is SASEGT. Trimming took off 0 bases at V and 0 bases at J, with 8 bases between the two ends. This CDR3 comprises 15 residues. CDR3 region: CASSEAERLNTEAFF. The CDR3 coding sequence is TGTGCCAGCAGTGAAGCAGAGCGGTTGAACACTGAAGCTTTCTTT.

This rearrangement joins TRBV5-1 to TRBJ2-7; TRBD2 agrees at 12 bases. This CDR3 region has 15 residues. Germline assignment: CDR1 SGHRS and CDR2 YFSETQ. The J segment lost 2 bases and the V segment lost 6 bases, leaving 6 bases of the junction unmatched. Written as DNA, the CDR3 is TGCGCCAGCAACTTAACTAGCGGGGGGCCCTACGAGCAGTACTTC. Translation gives CASNLTSGGPYEQYF.

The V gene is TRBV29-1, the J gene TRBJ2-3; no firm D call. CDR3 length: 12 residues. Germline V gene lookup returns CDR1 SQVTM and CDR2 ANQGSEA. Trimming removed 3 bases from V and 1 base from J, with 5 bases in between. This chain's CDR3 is CSVDSRTDTQYF. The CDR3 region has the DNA TGCAGCGTTGACTCCCGCACAGATACGCAGTATTTT.

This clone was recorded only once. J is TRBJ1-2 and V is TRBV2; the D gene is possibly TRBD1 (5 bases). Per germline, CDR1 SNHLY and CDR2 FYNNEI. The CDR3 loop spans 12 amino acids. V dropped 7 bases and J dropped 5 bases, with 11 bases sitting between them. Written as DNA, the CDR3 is TGTGCCAGCACCGGGGGGATTTATGGCTACACCTTC. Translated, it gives CASTGGIYGYTF.

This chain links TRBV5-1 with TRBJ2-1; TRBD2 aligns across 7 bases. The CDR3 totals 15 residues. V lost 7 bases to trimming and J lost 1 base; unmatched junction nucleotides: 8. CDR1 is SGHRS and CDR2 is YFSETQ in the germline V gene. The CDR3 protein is CASSPRGGSYNEQFF. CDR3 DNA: TGCGCCAGCTCCCCCCGGGGAGGGTCCTACAATGAGCAGTTCTTC. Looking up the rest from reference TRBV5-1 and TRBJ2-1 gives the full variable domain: KAGVTQTPRYLIKTRGQQVTLSCSPISGHRSVSWYQQTPGQGLQFLFEYFSETQRNKGNFPGRFSGRQFSNSRSEMNVSTLELGDSALYLCASSPRGGSYNEQFFGPGTRLTVL.

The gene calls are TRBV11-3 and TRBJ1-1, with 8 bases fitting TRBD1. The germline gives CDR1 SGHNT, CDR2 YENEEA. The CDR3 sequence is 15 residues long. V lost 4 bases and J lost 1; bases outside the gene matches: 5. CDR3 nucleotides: TGTGCCAGCAGCTCCCCCGGGACAGGGAACACTGAAGCTTTCTTT. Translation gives CASSSPGTGNTEAFF.

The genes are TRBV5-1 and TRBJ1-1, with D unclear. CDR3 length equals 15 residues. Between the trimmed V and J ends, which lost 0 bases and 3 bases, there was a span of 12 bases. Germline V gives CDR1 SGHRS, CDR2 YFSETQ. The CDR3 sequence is CASSLEGRGHTEAFF. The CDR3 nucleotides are TGCGCCAGCAGCTTGGAGGGCAGAGGGCACACTGAAGCTTTCTTT.

CDR3 coding DNA: TGCGCCAGCAGCTTGAAGTCATCGTGGAGAACACCGGGACTAGCGGGAGGAAGCACAGATACGCAGTATTTT. This gives the protein CASSLKSSWRTPGLAGGSTDTQYF. The chain is built from TRBV5-1 and TRBJ2-3, with 15 bases lining up with TRBD2. Germline loops: CDR1 SGHRS, CDR2 YFSETQ. CDR3 length: 24 residues. After removal of 1 base from V and 0 bases from J, the junction contained 21 bases not matched to a gene.

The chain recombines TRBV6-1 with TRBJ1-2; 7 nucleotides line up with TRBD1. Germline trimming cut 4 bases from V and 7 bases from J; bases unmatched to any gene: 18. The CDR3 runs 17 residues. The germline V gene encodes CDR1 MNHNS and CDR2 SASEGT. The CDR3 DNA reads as TGTGCCAGCAGTGCGATCGGACAGGAGCCACCCTTTTTTGGCTACACCTTC. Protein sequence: CASSAIGQEPPFFGYTF.

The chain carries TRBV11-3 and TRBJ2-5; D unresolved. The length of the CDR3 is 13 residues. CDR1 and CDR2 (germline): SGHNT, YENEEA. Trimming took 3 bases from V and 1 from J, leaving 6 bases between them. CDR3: CASSFYTQETQYF. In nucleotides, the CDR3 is TGTGCCAGCAGCTTTTACACCCAAGAGACCCAGTACTTC.

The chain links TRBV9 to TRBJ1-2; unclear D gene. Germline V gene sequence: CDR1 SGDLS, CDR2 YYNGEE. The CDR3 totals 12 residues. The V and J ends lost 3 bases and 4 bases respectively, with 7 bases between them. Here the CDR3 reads CASSERAYGYTF. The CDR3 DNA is TGTGCCAGCAGCGAACGCGCCTATGGCTACACCTTC.

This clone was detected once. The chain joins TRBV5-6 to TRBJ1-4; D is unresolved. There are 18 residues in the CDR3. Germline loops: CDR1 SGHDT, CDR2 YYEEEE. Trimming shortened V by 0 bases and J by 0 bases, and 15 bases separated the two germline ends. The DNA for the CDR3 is TGTGCCAGCAGCTTGGCCTGGCAGATTGACTCAACTAATGAAAAACTGTTTTTT. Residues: CASSLAWQIDSTNEKLFF.

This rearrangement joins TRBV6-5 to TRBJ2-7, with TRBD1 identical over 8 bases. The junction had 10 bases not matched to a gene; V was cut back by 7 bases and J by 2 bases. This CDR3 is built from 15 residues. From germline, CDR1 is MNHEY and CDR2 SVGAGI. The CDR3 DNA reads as TGTGCCAGCATGAAACACGGACAGGGCGCCTACGAGCAGTACTTC. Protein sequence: CASMKHGQGAYEQYF.